The rows below give T cell receptor beta chains drawn from one sample of a study of CD8+CD57+ T cells in acquired aplastic anemia. TCRdb re-called the reads with MiXCR, one entry per CDR3 protein. The profile covers around 500,000 distinct CDR3 sequences, with more than 25% appearing a single time and less than 0.85% taken by the ten largest. The sequenced sample was sorted CD4+, CD8+, or CD8+CD57+ T cells (not recorded which) from PBMCs. These receptor sequences come from a human donor with aplastic anemia. CDR3s include the opening cysteine and the closing phenylalanine or tryptophan. The D gene is left open where the match is weak. Size tells how often a clone was seen (once, few, many) or the class of an expanded clone, and some rows leave it out.

>TRBV4-1|TRBJ1-1|-|TRBD1
TGCGCCAGCAGCCAAGACTGGGGACAGTTGAACACTGAAGCTTTCTTT
CASSQDWGQLNTEAFF
>TRBV9|TRBJ2-7|-|-
TGTGCCAGCAGTCCCGGTGGAGGGGGCACCTACGAGCAGTACTTC
CASSPGGGGTYEQYF
>TRBV5-1|TRBJ2-7|many|-
TGCGCCAGCAGCTTGGTGGGCGAGTACTACGAGCAGTACTTC
CASSLVGEYYEQYF
>TRBV25-1|TRBJ1-2|-|-
TGTGCCAGCAACAAAATTGGGGGACAAAAAGGCTACACCTTC
CASNKIGGQKGYTF
>TRBV10-3|TRBJ2-7|-|TRBD2
TGTGCCATCAGTGCTAGCGGGGCACAGTACGAGCAGTACTTC
CAISASGAQYEQYF
>TRBV2|TRBJ1-4|-|TRBD1
TGTCCCAGCAGCTGGGACAGGGCGGGTGAAAAACTGTTTTTT
CPSSWDRAGEKLFF
>TRBV7-9|TRBJ2-5|many|-
TGTGCCAGCAGCTTAGTCTCCGTTGCGATGGAGGAGACCCAGTACTTC
CASSLVSVAMEETQYF
>TRBV10-3|TRBJ1-3|-|-
TGTGCCGTCAGTGAGTACTCAGGGTTTGGAGACACCATATATTTT
CAVSEYSGFGDTIYF
>TRBV2|TRBJ1-4|many|-
TGTGCCAGCCTCGATAGGGGGAGTTACGAAAAACTGTTTTTT
CASLDRGSYEKLFF
>TRBV19|TRBJ1-4|-|-
TGTGCCAGTAGTTCAAGGCTTAATGAAAAACTGTTTTTT
CASSSRLNEKLFF
>TRBV6-1|TRBJ2-1|-|-
TGTGCCAGCAGCCCGGAGGGGGCCAATGAGCAGTTCTTC
CASSPEGANEQFF
>TRBV6-1|TRBJ1-1|-|-
TGTGCCAGCTGGGGGCTCTCGAACACTGAAGCTTTCTTT
CASWGLSNTEAFF
>TRBV11-2|TRBJ2-1|-|-
TGTGCCAGCAGCTTAGTCCGGGGGTACAATGAGCAGTTCTTC
CASSLVRGYNEQFF
>TRBV24-1|TRBJ2-7|few|-
TGTGCCAGCCACGGGTCAGTCTACGAGCAGTACTTC
CASHGSVYEQYF
>TRBV9|TRBJ1-2|many|-
TGTGCCAGCAGCGCCGGAGGGAACTATGGCTACACCTTC
CASSAGGNYGYTF
>TRBV20-1|TRBJ1-3|-|-
TGCAGTGCTATTCAGGGAGGCGGAAACACCATATATTTT
CSAIQGGGNTIYF
>TRBV11-2|TRBJ2-3|-|TRBD2
TGTGCCAGCAGCTCCCCGACTAGCGGGGCATCGAGCACAGATACGCAGTATTTT
CASSSPTSGASSTDTQYF